This note documents a single T cell receptor beta chain sequence. This clonotype was seen more than once but under ten times. There is no known antigen for this receptor. No qualities accompany the bases; no much larger clone lies one base away. This sample was taken from a study of T cells of healthy individuals (dated by TCRdb to between 2017 and 2018). Sequences DFQATT (CDR1) and SNEGSKA (CDR2) are obtained from the germline V gene (reference sequence). V gives up 1 base and J gives up 6 bases, and the segment between their germline ends measures 18 bases. The CDR3 sequence holds 15 residues, the cysteine and phenylalanine included. The read is trimmed to its CDR3 DNA, 45 bases read in frame from base 1. Libraries were made using 5' RACE. Data came from an Illumina MiSeq. The public reads were quality trimmed at Q25 with fastp and then assembled into clones with MiXCR by TCRdb, keeping productive beta chains. Each CDR3 protein gets just one entry, which takes the most common genes and DNA from the rows behind it. The sample table lists 50,000 to 55,000 distinct CDR3 sequences, 14% to 15% of them with a count of one. The top ten clonotypes cover approximately 16% of the sample.

This TCR was recovered from a human donor in good health. The rearranged segments are TRBV20-1 and TRBJ1-1, with the D gene not confidently named. CDR3 reads: CSARVRGGPGSEAFF. The DNA sequence reads TGCAGTGCTAGAGTAAGAGGCGGGCCAGGTTCTGAAGCTTTCTTT.